These 27 T cell receptor beta chains came from one sample sequenced in a study of blood T cell repertoires in COVID-19. Assay: immunoSEQ multiplex PCR; the TCRdb copy retains only in-frame clones and omits some. The table shows around 130,000 clones, with more than 80% occurring only once. Material: peripheral blood. These receptors were collected from a man in his forties with acute or convalescent COVID-19.

The rearrangement uses TRBV15 and TRBJ1-2; a weak D match, TRBD1 (5 bases). Germline V gives CDR1 LNHNV, CDR2 YYDKDF (reference sequence). The CDR3 loop spans 15 amino acids. Trimming took off 5 bases at V and 2 bases at J, with 15 bases between the two ends. The CDR3 here is CATSGRAGPNYGYTF. The CDR3 nucleotides are TGTGCCACCAGCGGGAGGGCAGGGCCGAACTATGGCTACACCTTC.

The chain employs TRBV9 and TRBJ1-3, with D uncertain. The CDR3 runs to 14 residues. V was shortened by 5 bases and J by 0 bases, with 9 bases between the two germline ends. Germline V lookup: CDR1 SGDLS, CDR2 YYNGEE. CDR3 nucleotides: TGTGCCAGCAGTTATGAGGGCTCTGGAAACACCATATATTTT. This sequence encodes CASSYEGSGNTIYF.

V usage is TRBV5-1 and J usage is TRBJ2-1, with 8 bases that match TRBD1. Germline CDR1 SGHRS, CDR2 YFSETQ. V dropped 3 bases and J dropped 3; count of bases not matched to a gene: 2. The CDR3 covers 14 residues. In DNA form, the CDR3 reads TGCGCCAGCAGCTCGGGACAGGTCTACAATGAGCAGTTCTTC. Its protein product is CASSSGQVYNEQFF.

The chain is built from TRBV7-6 and TRBJ2-3; a possible D gene is TRBD2 (5 bases). Trimming took 0 bases from V and 6 from J, leaving 7 bases between them. This CDR3 has 13 amino acids. Germline V CDR1 and CDR2: SGHVS, FNYEAQ. The CDR3 nucleotides are TGTGCCAGCAGCTTAGCGGGGAGTGATACGCAGTATTTT. It translates to CASSLAGSDTQYF.

DNA for the CDR3: TGTGCCAGCCACCTGGGGGGGGCGTCTGGAAACACCATATATTTT. This gives the protein CASHLGGASGNTIYF. V is TRBV6-6 and J is TRBJ1-3, with a tentative D call TRBD1 (6 bases). The germline V gene encodes CDR1 MNHNY and CDR2 SVGAGI (reference sequence). V dropped 8 bases and J dropped 1 base, with 15 bases sitting between them. The CDR3 spans 15 residues.

This sequence joins TRBV19 and TRBJ2-3, with D perhaps matching TRBD2 (6 bases). The CDR3 totals 17 residues. V was pared by 5 bases and J by 1 base, with 19 bases between. Per the germline V gene, CDR1 is LNHDA and CDR2 is SQIVND (reference sequence). This CDR3 reads CASSPGPRESGTDTQYF. In DNA, the CDR3 is TGTGCCAGTAGTCCCGGCCCCCGGGAGAGCGGCACAGATACGCAGTATTTT. The variable domain in full, with the rest retrieved from reference TRBV19 and TRBJ2-3, is DGGITQSPKYLFRKEGQNVTLSCEQNLNHDAMYWYRQDPGQGLRLIYYSQIVNDFQKGDIAEGYSVSREKKESFPLTVTSAQKNPTAFYLCASSPGPRESGTDTQYFGPGTRLTVL.

The V gene is TRBV4-3, the J gene TRBJ1-2; D remains ambiguous. Trimming cost V 0 bases and J 4 bases, with 12 bases left between them. Germline V gene sequence: CDR1 LGHNA, CDR2 YSLEER. The CDR3 totals 15 residues. The CDR3, as DNA: TGCGCCAGCAGCCAAGATCGGGGAGGACTCTATGGCTACACCTTC. It translates to CASSQDRGGLYGYTF.

The chain uses TRBV11-2 and TRBJ2-5, with 7 bases matching TRBD2. CDR3 length: 15 amino acids. Unmatched junction bases numbered 4, after V lost 1 base and J lost 2 bases. From germline, CDR1 is SGHAT and CDR2 FQNNGV. CDR3 bases: TGTGCCAGCAGCTTAGGGGAGGGTAGTCAAGAGACCCAGTACTTC. Its protein product is CASSLGEGSQETQYF.

The chain recombines TRBV6-1 with TRBJ1-2; D is unresolved. V shed 3 bases and J shed 8 bases, with 13 bases lying between them. The CDR3 is 13 residues long. Per the germline V gene, CDR1 is MNHNS and CDR2 is SASEGT. The CDR3 DNA follows: TGTGCCAGCAGTGAGGATCCGAGGGAGGGCTACACCTTC. Translation gives CASSEDPREGYTF.

The V gene is TRBV7-2, the J gene TRBJ2-1; tentatively, D is TRBD1 (5 bases). V lost 1 base and J lost 0, with 10 bases in between. There are 16 residues in the CDR3. Germline V gives CDR1 SGHTA, CDR2 FQGNSA. The CDR3 bases are TGTGCCAGCAGCTTAGTGGTAGACAGCTCCTACAATGAGCAGTTCTTC. This sequence encodes CASSLVVDSSYNEQFF. Complete variable domain (other parts from reference TRBV7-2 and TRBJ2-1): GAGVSQSPSNKVTEKGKDVELRCDPISGHTALYWYRQSLGQGLEFLIYFQGNSAPDKSGLPSDRFSAERTGGSVSTLTIQRTQQEDSAVYLCASSLVVDSSYNEQFFGPGTRLTVL.

The gene calls are TRBV5-1 and TRBJ2-5; D not certain. V shed 0 bases and J shed 5 bases, with 5 bases lying between them. CDR1 is SGHRS, CDR2 YFSETQ, per germline. The CDR3 sequence is 12 residues long. CDR3 bases: TGCGCCAGCAGCTTGGCCATGGAGACCCAGTACTTC. It translates to CASSLAMETQYF.

The CDR3 DNA reads as TGCGCCAGCAGTCAGCCGGGACTGAGACACAATGAGCAGTTCTTC. This sequence encodes CASSQPGLRHNEQFF. The V gene is TRBV4-1, the J gene TRBJ2-1, with a weak D call TRBD2 (6 bases). V lost 6 bases to trimming and J lost 5 bases, with 17 bases between them. The germline gives CDR1 MGHRA, CDR2 YSYEKL. This CDR3 is 15 amino acids long.

The V call is TRBV12-5, the J call TRBJ2-3; D possibly corresponds to TRBD1 (6 bases). V lost 0 bases and J lost 3, with 13 bases in between. The CDR3 has 16 residues. CDR1 and CDR2 (germline): LGHNT, FRNRAP. The CDR3 loop reads CASGLVRYRDTDTQYF. The CDR3, as DNA: TGTGCTAGTGGTTTGGTACGTTACAGGGATACAGATACGCAGTATTTT.

The chain employs TRBV9 and TRBJ1-1, with 7 positions matching TRBD1. The CDR3 runs to 16 residues. Germline CDR1 is SGDLS and CDR2 is YYNGEE. V trimming: 4 bases; J trimming: 6 bases; junction bases outside the gene matches: 15. CDR3 bases: TGTGCCAGCAGCCCGCTTCGAGCAGGGGGAGGTTCTGAAGCTTTCTTT. Translated, it gives CASSPLRAGGGSEAFF.

The J gene is TRBJ1-1, the V gene TRBV6-2 or TRBV6-3; 11 nucleotides align to TRBD1. Germline V gene sequence: CDR1 MNHEY, CDR2 SVGEGT. After removal of 5 bases from V and 0 bases from J, the junction contained 8 bases not matched to a gene. The CDR3 consists of 17 residues. CDR3 DNA sequence: TGTGCCAGCAGTCCCCGGACAGGGGGCTACATGAACACTGAAGCTTTCTTT. Translating gives CASSPRTGGYMNTEAFF.

This clone occurred once. This chain uses TRBV7-9 with TRBJ2-7; 9 bases match TRBD2. The V gene's germline CDR1 is SEHNR and CDR2 FQNEAQ (reference sequence). Trimming took 1 base from V and 3 from J; bases not matched to a gene: 4. CDR3 size: 15 residues. The CDR3 loop is CASSLEGLANYEQYF. DNA for the CDR3: TGTGCCAGCAGCTTAGAGGGACTAGCTAACTACGAGCAGTACTTC.

This clone was found a few times. The V gene is TRBV7-9, the J gene TRBJ2-1, with TRBD2 matching 10 bases. CDR3 length equals 16 residues. The J segment lost 2 bases and the V segment lost 4 bases, leaving 5 bases of the junction unmatched. The germline V gene encodes CDR1 SEHNR and CDR2 FQNEAQ (reference sequence). CDR3 DNA sequence: TGTGCCAGCAGCTCATCCGGACTAGCGGCCTACAATGAGCAGTTCTTC. Translation: CASSSSGLAAYNEQFF.

The chain employs TRBV11-3 and TRBJ2-1; no definite D call. This CDR3 is 14 amino acids long. Trimming took off 5 bases at V and 5 bases at J, with 13 bases between the two ends. Germline V gene lookup returns CDR1 SGHNT and CDR2 YENEEA. The CDR3 loop is CASSPLRSHNEQFF. In DNA form, the CDR3 reads TGTGCCAGCAGCCCGCTGCGGAGCCACAATGAGCAGTTCTTC. The whole variable domain, filled in from reference TRBV11-3 and TRBJ2-1, reads EAGVVQSPRYKIIEKKQPVAFWCNPISGHNTLYWYLQNLGQGPELLIRYENEEAVDDSQLPKDRFSAERLKGVDSTLKIQPAELGDSAVYLCASSPLRSHNEQFFGPGTRLTVL.

The chain joins TRBV29-1 to TRBJ1-2, with a tentative D call TRBD1 (6 bases). The CDR3 spans 17 residues. V lost 4 bases, J lost 1 base, and 22 bases lay in between. Germline lookup yields CDR1 SQVTM and CDR2 ANQGSEA. As DNA, the CDR3 is TGCAGCGTTGTTGACGTAGGGGGGGCAATGGTTAACTATGGCTACACCTTC. This translates into CSVVDVGGAMVNYGYTF.

This sequence joins TRBV11-2 and TRBJ2-1; D possibly corresponds to TRBD1 (6 bases). The germline gives CDR1 SGHAT, CDR2 FQNNGV. The CDR3 length is 12 residues. The V and J ends lost 3 bases and 7 bases respectively, with 7 bases between them. CDR3 sequence (DNA): TGTGCCAGCAGCTTCGGGACAAATGAGCAGTTCTTC. It is translated as CASSFGTNEQFF.

The chain links TRBV7-9 to TRBJ1-2; tentative D call: TRBD1 (5 bases). V lost 2 bases and J 6 bases, leaving 19 bases between the germline ends. Germline assignment: CDR1 SEHNR and CDR2 FQNEAQ (reference sequence). CDR3 length equals 16 residues. This CDR3 reads CASSLYEQDNWDGYTF. The CDR3 region has the DNA TGTGCCAGCAGCTTATACGAGCAGGACAACTGGGATGGCTACACCTTC.

The chain links TRBV6-5 to TRBJ1-6, with D maybe TRBD1 (5 bases). Germline V gene lookup returns CDR1 MNHEY and CDR2 SVGAGI. Trimming left V 5 bases short and J 5 bases short, with 13 bases between. CDR3 length: 15 residues. CDR3 nucleotides: TGTGCCAGCAGTAGGCGGGGGGTGAATAATTCACCCCTCCACTTT. Translation gives CASSRRGVNNSPLHF.

A single count supports this clone. The chain joins TRBV2 to TRBJ1-2; possibly TRBD1 for D (6 bases). V was pared by 7 bases and J by 2 bases, with 14 bases between. The CDR3 is made up of 14 amino acids. The germline gives CDR1 SNHLY, CDR2 FYNNEI. CDR3 in DNA: TGTGCCAGCACTGATAGACAGGTCAACTATGGCTACACCTTC. Its protein is CASTDRQVNYGYTF.

The chain recombines TRBV10-1 with TRBJ1-4; D is possibly TRBD1 (6 bases). Trimming stripped 6 bases from V and 8 bases from J, with 13 bases between. CDR3 size: 13 residues. In germline, CDR1 is WNHNN, CDR2 SYGVQD (reference sequence). CDR3 DNA sequence: TGCGCCAGCAGCGGGGGGCTAGGCGAAAAACTGTTTTTT. This encodes CASSGGLGEKLFF.

J is TRBJ1-2 and V is TRBV5-1; possible D gene TRBD1, 5 bases. The CDR3 covers 16 residues. Trimming removed 5 bases at V and 1 base at J, with 18 bases between. CDR1 SGHRS and CDR2 YFSETQ come from the germline V gene. CDR3 coding DNA: TGCGCCAGCAGTCCGGTTGGGCAGGGATTTAACTATGGCTACACCTTC. Translated: CASSPVGQGFNYGYTF.

The V gene is TRBV11-1, the J gene TRBJ2-2; possible D gene TRBD1, 5 bases. Trimming cost V 1 base and J 7 bases, with 10 bases left between them. The CDR3 is 14 residues long. The germline V gene has CDR1 SGHAT and CDR2 FQDESV (reference sequence). CDR3 sequence: CASSLGRADGELFF. For the CDR3, the DNA is TGTGCCAGCAGCTTAGGCAGGGCTGACGGGGAGCTGTTTTTT.

J is TRBJ1-5 and V is TRBV19, with TRBD1 as a possible D gene (6 bases). The CDR3 sequence is 13 residues long. In germline, CDR1 is LNHDA, CDR2 SQIVND (reference sequence). Trimming stripped 8 bases from V and 7 bases from J, with 15 bases between. The DNA of the CDR3 is TGTGCCAGTTCAACAGGGTTACGACAGCCCCAGCATTTT. Residues: CASSTGLRQPQHF.